One sample yielded the 20 T cell receptor beta chains listed below, sequenced in a study of blood T cell repertoires in COVID-19. Measured with immunoSEQ multiplex PCR; TCRdb has only the in-frame clones, and not every one. The sample includes around 230,000 clones, around four fifths of them seen just once. Sequencing input: peripheral blood. Receptors originate from a woman aged 70-85 years with active or convalescent COVID-19.

The V and J genes are TRBV6-5 and TRBJ2-1; a weak D match, TRBD1 (6 bases). The CDR3 loop spans 15 amino acids. Between the trimmed V and J ends, which lost 6 bases and 7 bases, there was a span of 19 bases. Germline V gene sequence: CDR1 MNHEY, CDR2 SVGAGI. The CDR3 DNA reads TGTGCCAGCAGACCGGGTTATGGGGGCCAGAATGAGCAGTTCTTC. Amino acid sequence: CASRPGYGGQNEQFF.

The V gene is TRBV11-2, the J gene TRBJ1-2, with a weak D call TRBD1 (5 bases). Trimming removed 6 bases from V and 5 bases from J, with 16 bases in between. This CDR3 region has 14 residues. Germline V gives CDR1 SGHAT, CDR2 FQNNGV. DNA of the CDR3: TGTGCCAGCAGGGGGGGGACGAGCGTGTATGGCTACACCTTC. Encoded protein: CASRGGTSVYGYTF.

CDR3 nucleotides: TGTGCCAGTTCGTGGGGGGTAGCTAACTATGGCTACACCTTC. It encodes CASSWGVANYGYTF. V and J are TRBV6-5 and TRBJ1-2; maybe TRBD1 (5 bases). The CDR3 consists of 14 residues. Trimming removed 9 bases from V and 0 bases from J, with 14 bases in between. Germline CDR1 MNHEY, CDR2 SVGAGI.

This clone has only a few counts. The chain has TRBV15 and TRBJ1-5, with TRBD1 matching over 8 bases. This CDR3 is built from 15 residues. Trimming removed 0 bases from V and 2 bases from J; junction bases left unmatched: 0. From germline, CDR1 is LNHNV and CDR2 YYDKDF (reference sequence). CDR3 protein: CATSREDRGNQPQHF. Here the CDR3 DNA reads TGTGCCACCAGCAGAGAGGACAGGGGCAATCAGCCCCAGCATTTT.

Details on this clone: Compared with germline, one end of the junction differs, possibly owing to a read error. Other DNA sequences of this sample code for an identical CDR3. V is TRBV5-4 and J is TRBJ2-2, with D tentatively TRBD2 (6 bases). Germline V lookup: CDR1 SGHNT, CDR2 YYREEE (reference sequence). CDR3 length equals 15 residues. In nucleotides, the CDR3 is TGTGCCAGCAGCTTGGTACTAGCTAACACCGGAGAGCTGTTTTTT. Its translation: CASSLVLANTGELFF.

The rearrangement uses TRBV5-5 and TRBJ1-5; D is possibly TRBD1 (6 bases). This CDR3 comprises 13 residues. V was shortened by 4 bases and J by 4 bases, with 9 bases between the two germline ends. Germline V lookup: CDR1 SGHKS, CDR2 YYEKEE (reference sequence). CDR3 nucleotide sequence: TGTGCCAGCAGCCAACAGGGTAATCAGCCCCAGCATTTT. It translates to CASSQQGNQPQHF.

J is TRBJ1-1 and V is TRBV18, with D unclear. Trimming stripped 2 bases from V and 6 bases from J, with 10 bases between. CDR1 KGHSH and CDR2 LQKENI come from the germline V gene. This CDR3 has 13 residues. Here the CDR3 reads CASSPGPWAEAFF. Here the CDR3 DNA reads TGTGCCAGCTCACCAGGGCCGTGGGCTGAAGCTTTCTTT.

The chain recombines TRBV29-1 with TRBJ2-7; the match to TRBD2 covers 8 bases. The germline V gene has CDR1 SQVTM and CDR2 ANQGSEA. This CDR3 contains 12 residues. The V and J ends lost 5 bases and 1 base, in that order; junction bases with no gene match: 1. CDR3 protein: CSVRGGSYEQYF. CDR3 bases: TGCAGCGTTCGGGGGGGATCCTACGAGCAGTACTTC.

V is TRBV19 and J is TRBJ1-1; D possibly corresponds to TRBD1 (5 bases). V lost 2 bases to trimming and J lost 6 bases, with 10 bases between them. The CDR3 is 13 amino acids. Germline V lookup: CDR1 LNHDA, CDR2 SQIVND (reference sequence). The CDR3 here is CASSIYGHPEAFF. The CDR3 coding sequence is TGTGCCAGTAGTATATACGGACACCCTGAAGCTTTCTTT.

The CDR3 bases are TGTGCCAGCACCCCGGAGGCAGCTCTGAGCTCCTACGAGCAGTACTTC. This sequence encodes CASTPEAALSSYEQYF. The rearrangement joins TRBV2 to TRBJ2-7; TRBD2 might be the D (5 bases). The CDR3 is made up of 16 amino acids. V gave up 7 bases and J gave up 0 bases, with 19 bases separating them. Germline-derived CDR1 and CDR2 are SNHLY and FYNNEI.

The genes are TRBV7-6 and TRBJ2-7, with 8 bases matching TRBD1. V was pared by 2 bases and J by 2 bases, with 5 bases of the junction left unmatched. This CDR3 spans 15 amino acids. The V gene's germline CDR1 is SGHVS and CDR2 FNYEAQ. CDR3 bases: TGTGCCAGCAGCTTAACCCAGGGGGCCCCCTACGAGCAGTACTTC. This encodes CASSLTQGAPYEQYF. The variable domain in full, with the rest retrieved from reference TRBV7-6 and TRBJ2-7, is GAGVSQSPRYKVTKRGQDVALRCDPISGHVSLYWYRQALGQGPEFLTYFNYEAQQDKSGLPNDRFSAERPEGSISTLTIQRTEQRDSAMYRCASSLTQGAPYEQYFGPGTRLTVT.

The chain has TRBV10-3 and TRBJ1-2; the D gene is possibly TRBD1 (6 bases). Germline V gives CDR1 ENHRY, CDR2 SYGVKD. The CDR3 is 13 residues long. The V and J ends lost 5 bases and 5 bases respectively, with 12 bases between them. The CDR3 DNA is TGTGCCATCAGTACAGGGAGTTTTTATGGCTACACCTTC. Encoded protein: CAISTGSFYGYTF.

This clone has just a few counts. The chain joins TRBV2 to TRBJ2-7, with D hard to call. V lost 0 bases and J 1 base, leaving 10 bases between the germline ends. The V gene's germline CDR1 is SNHLY and CDR2 FYNNEI. The CDR3 is 15 amino acids. The CDR3 DNA sequence: TGTGCCAGCAGTGAAGCGTACAGTCAGTCCTACGAGCAGTACTTC. It specifies CASSEAYSQSYEQYF.

The rearrangement joins TRBV14 to TRBJ2-1; TRBD1 is a possible D gene (5 bases). CDR1 SGHDN and CDR2 FVKESK come from the germline V gene. V was shortened by 4 bases and J by 2 bases, with 15 bases between the two germline ends. This CDR3 spans 16 amino acids. CDR3 DNA sequence: TGTGCCAGCAGCCTAGGTCTAGGGGTTCCCTACAATGAGCAGTTCTTC. Its translation: CASSLGLGVPYNEQFF. The full variable domain, with the rest looked up from reference TRBV14 and TRBJ2-1, is EAGVTQFPSHSVIEKGQTVTLRCDPISGHDNLYWYRRVMGKEIKFLLHFVKESKQDESGMPNNRFLAERTGGTYSTLKVQPAELEDSGVYFCASSLGLGVPYNEQFFGPGTRLTVL.

This sequence joins TRBV10-3 and TRBJ1-2; 7 positions agree with TRBD1. The V gene end was trimmed by 2 bases and the J gene end by 2 bases; junction bases not matched to a gene: 5. Per the germline V gene, CDR1 is ENHRY and CDR2 is SYGVKD. The CDR3 has 15 amino acids. This chain's CDR3 is CAISEPSDRNYGYTF. The CDR3 DNA reads as TGTGCCATCAGTGAGCCCTCGGACAGGAACTATGGCTACACCTTC.

The rearrangement links TRBV6-5 to TRBJ2-1, with 10 bases that match TRBD2. Germline V gene data show CDR1 as MNHEY and CDR2 as SVGAGI. This CDR3 is 16 amino acids long. With 4 bases clipped from V and 5 bases from J, the junction kept 8 bases outside the gene matches. The DNA of the CDR3 is TGTGCCAGCAGTTTGGACCATAGCGGGGGGAACAATGAGCAGTTCTTC. Encoded protein: CASSLDHSGGNNEQFF.

This clone was detected only a few times. The chain carries TRBV6-5 and TRBJ2-4; 8 positions match TRBD2. This CDR3 spans 14 amino acids. Per germline, CDR1 MNHEY and CDR2 SVGAGI. Germline trimming cut 4 bases from V and 7 bases from J; bases unmatched to any gene: 6. This CDR3 is CASSFPGGENIQYF. CDR3 nucleotides: TGTGCCAGCAGTTTCCCGGGGGGGGAGAACATTCAGTACTTC.

V usage is TRBV7-2 and J usage is TRBJ1-1; TRBD1 agrees at 10 bases. The germline CDR1 and CDR2 sequences are SGHTA and FQGNSA. This CDR3 has 16 amino acids. V lost 1 base, J lost 5 bases, and 7 bases stayed unmatched. CDR3: CASSLVSRDRGTEAFF. CDR3 sequence (DNA): TGTGCCAGCAGCTTAGTTAGTCGGGACAGGGGAACTGAAGCTTTCTTT.

The chain employs TRBV30 and TRBJ1-6; D gene unclear. In germline, CDR1 is GTSNPN, CDR2 SVGIG (reference sequence). This CDR3 spans 14 amino acids. With 0 bases removed from V and 6 bases from J, the gap between germline ends came to 9 bases. The CDR3: CAWSVGLVNSPLHF. The CDR3 DNA is TGTGCCTGGAGTGTAGGACTTGTTAATTCACCCCTCCACTTT.

V and J are TRBV14 and TRBJ2-6, with D hard to call. V dropped 4 bases and J dropped 4 bases, with 5 bases sitting between them. Looked up from germline, CDR1 is SGHDN and CDR2 is FVKESK. CDR3 length: 13 residues. The CDR3 DNA sequence: TGTGCCAGCAGCCCCTCCGGGGCCAACGTCCTGACTTTC. It is translated as CASSPSGANVLTF.